One and the same sample provided the 8 T cell receptor beta chains below, sequenced in a study of blood T cells in healthy people across ages. Alongside a J-beta primer mix, a sample-barcoded 5' primer served in a second PCR lasting roughly 7 to 11 cycles. TCRdb reprocessed the 5' RACE reads via MiXCR and lists one record per CDR3 protein. The data hold approximately 800,000 distinct CDR3 sequences, with 62% observed a single time. The sequenced sample consisted of blood. The receptors originated from a man younger than 45 in good health.

The chain combines TRBV20-1 with TRBJ2-7; no clear D gene. The CDR3 runs 14 residues. Germline V gives CDR1 DFQATT, CDR2 SNEGSKA (reference sequence). The V end was cut by 1 base, the J end by 1 base, with 11 bases between. CDR3 bases: TGCAGTGCTAGAGGGACGTGGCCTTCCTACGAGCAGTACTTC. This gives the protein CSARGTWPSYEQYF.

The genes are TRBV30 and TRBJ2-5; D call uncertain. V lost 5 bases and J lost 5, with 12 bases in between. Germline V gene sequence: CDR1 GTSNPN, CDR2 SVGIG (reference sequence). The CDR3 extends over 12 amino acids. CDR3 nucleotides: TGTGCCTGGGGACCTCAGAGGGAGACCCAGTACTTC. Protein product: CAWGPQRETQYF.

V and J are TRBV2 and TRBJ2-3; 11 nucleotides agree with TRBD2. V was pared by 9 bases and J by 5 bases, with 13 bases of the junction left unmatched. CDR1 and CDR2 (germline): SNHLY, FYNNEI. The CDR3 spans 16 residues. CDR3 nucleotide sequence: TGTGCCAGTAACCACCGGCTAGCGGGAGGAGGAGATACGCAGTATTTT. This translates into CASNHRLAGGGDTQYF.

The chain uses TRBV6-2 or TRBV6-3 and TRBJ2-5, with D hard to call. CDR3 length equals 16 residues. Trimming cost V 3 bases and J 0 bases, with 14 bases left between them. From germline, CDR1 is MNHEY and CDR2 SVGEGT. The CDR3 bases are TGTGCCAGCAGTTATGCCGATGGGTATGACCAAGAGACCCAGTACTTC. Translation: CASSYADGYDQETQYF.

The V and J genes are TRBV4-2 and TRBJ1-2, with 7 bases fitting TRBD1. This CDR3 is 14 amino acids long. V was clipped by 0 bases and J by 8 bases; unmatched bases: 6. CDR1 LGHNA and CDR2 YNFKEQ come from the germline V gene. CDR3 in DNA: TGTGCCAGCAGCCAAGACAGGACAGGATCGGGCTACACCTTC. Translated: CASSQDRTGSGYTF.

This clonotype was observed a few times. The J gene is TRBJ2-1, the V gene TRBV3-1; a possible D gene is TRBD2 (6 bases). This CDR3 comprises 13 residues. Deletions cut 1 base from V and 10 bases from J, with 11 bases between. CDR1 and CDR2 (germline): LGHDT, YNNKEL (reference sequence). The CDR3 spells CASSQGRASEQFF. Here the CDR3 DNA reads TGTGCCAGCAGCCAAGGGAGGGCTAGCGAGCAGTTCTTC.

This clonotype was recorded a few times. The chain is built from TRBV29-1 and TRBJ2-6, with 7 bases that match TRBD1. The V and J ends lost 6 bases and 1 base, in that order; junction bases with no gene match: 9. The CDR3 sequence is 16 residues long. The germline CDR1 and CDR2 sequences are SQVTM and ANQGSEA. The DNA of the CDR3 is TGCAGCGTGGCGACAGGGTGGCTGTCTGGGGCCAACGTCCTGACTTTC. It translates to CSVATGWLSGANVLTF.

This sequence joins TRBV19 and TRBJ2-1; 11 nucleotides agree with TRBD2. Trimming removed 6 bases from V and 7 bases from J; junction bases left unmatched: 8. Germline CDR1 LNHDA, CDR2 SQIVND (reference sequence). This CDR3 contains 15 residues. DNA for the CDR3: TGTGCCAGTAGGGTTAGCGGGGGGGCCAGGAATGAGCAGTTCTTC. It encodes CASRVSGGARNEQFF.